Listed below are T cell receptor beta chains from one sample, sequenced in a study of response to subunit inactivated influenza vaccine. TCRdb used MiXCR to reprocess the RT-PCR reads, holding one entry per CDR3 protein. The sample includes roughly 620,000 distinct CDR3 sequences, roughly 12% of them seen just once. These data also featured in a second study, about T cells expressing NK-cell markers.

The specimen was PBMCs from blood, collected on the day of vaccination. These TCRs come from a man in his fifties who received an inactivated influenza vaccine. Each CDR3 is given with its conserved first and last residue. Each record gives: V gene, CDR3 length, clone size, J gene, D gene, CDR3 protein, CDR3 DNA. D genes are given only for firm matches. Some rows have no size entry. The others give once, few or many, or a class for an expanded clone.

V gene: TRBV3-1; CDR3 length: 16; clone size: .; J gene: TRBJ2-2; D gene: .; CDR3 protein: CASSQVKGLNTGELFF; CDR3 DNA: TGTGCCAGCAGCCAAGTTAAGGGGCTGAACACCGGGGAGCTGTTTTTT
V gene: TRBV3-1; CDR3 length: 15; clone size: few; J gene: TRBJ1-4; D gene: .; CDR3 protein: CASSQTSATNEKLFF; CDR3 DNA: TGTGCCAGCAGCCAAACATCAGCAACTAATGAAAAACTGTTTTTT
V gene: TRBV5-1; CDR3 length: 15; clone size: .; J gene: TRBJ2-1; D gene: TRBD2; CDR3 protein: CASSLGSSGSDEQFF; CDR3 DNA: TGCGCCAGCAGCTTGGGCTCTAGCGGGAGTGATGAGCAGTTCTTC
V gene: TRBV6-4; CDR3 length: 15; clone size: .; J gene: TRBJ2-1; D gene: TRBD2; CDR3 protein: CASSEASGRGDEQFF; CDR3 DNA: TGTGCCAGCAGTGAGGCTAGCGGCCGTGGCGATGAGCAGTTCTTC
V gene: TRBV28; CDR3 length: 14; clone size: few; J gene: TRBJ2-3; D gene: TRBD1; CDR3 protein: CASRIMTGQNTQYF; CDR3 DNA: TGTGCCAGCAGGATCATGACAGGGCAGAATACGCAGTATTTT
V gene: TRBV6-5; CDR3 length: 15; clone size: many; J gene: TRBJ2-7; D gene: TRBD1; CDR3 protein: CASSYGAGGSYEQYF; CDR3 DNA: TGTGCCAGCAGTTACGGGGCAGGGGGCTCCTACGAGCAGTACTTC
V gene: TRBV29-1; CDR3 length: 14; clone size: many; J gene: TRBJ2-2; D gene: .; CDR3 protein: CSVGTAQNTGELFF; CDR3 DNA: TGCAGCGTTGGGACAGCCCAGAACACCGGGGAGCTGTTTTTT
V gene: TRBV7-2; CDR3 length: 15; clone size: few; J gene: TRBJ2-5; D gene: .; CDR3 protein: CASSRVPGIQETQYF; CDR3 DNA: TGTGCCAGCAGCCGGGTCCCGGGGATCCAAGAGACCCAGTACTTC
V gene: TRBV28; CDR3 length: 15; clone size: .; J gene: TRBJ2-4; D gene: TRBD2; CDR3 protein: CASSSSLAVQNIQYF; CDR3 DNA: TGTGCCAGCAGTTCCTCACTAGCGGTCCAAAACATTCAGTACTTC
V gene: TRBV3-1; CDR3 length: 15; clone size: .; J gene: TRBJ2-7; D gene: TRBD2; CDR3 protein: CASSPRLASLHEQYF; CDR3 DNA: TGTGCCAGCAGCCCAAGACTAGCGTCACTCCACGAGCAGTACTTC
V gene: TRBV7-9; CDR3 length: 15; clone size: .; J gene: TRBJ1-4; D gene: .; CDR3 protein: CASSLEETLNEKLFF; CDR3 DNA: TGTGCCAGCAGCTTAGAAGAGACACTTAATGAAAAACTGTTTTTT
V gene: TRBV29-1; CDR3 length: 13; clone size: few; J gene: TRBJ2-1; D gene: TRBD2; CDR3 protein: CSVGSGVHNEQFF; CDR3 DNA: TGCAGCGTTGGTAGCGGGGTTCACAATGAGCAGTTCTTC
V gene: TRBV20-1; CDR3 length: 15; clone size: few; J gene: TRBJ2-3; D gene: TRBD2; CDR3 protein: CSARASSGSTDTQYF; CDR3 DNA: TGCAGTGCTAGAGCGTCTAGCGGGAGCACAGATACGCAGTATTTT
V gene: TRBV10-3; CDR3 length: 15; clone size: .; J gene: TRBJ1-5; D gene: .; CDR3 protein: CAISESDGVGQPQHF; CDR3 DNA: TGTGCCATCAGTGAGTCAGACGGGGTTGGTCAGCCCCAGCATTTT
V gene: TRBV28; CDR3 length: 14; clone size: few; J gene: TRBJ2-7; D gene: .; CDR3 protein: CASNSGGVVGEQYF; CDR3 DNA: TGTGCCAGCAATTCCGGCGGGGTGGTGGGGGAGCAGTACTTC
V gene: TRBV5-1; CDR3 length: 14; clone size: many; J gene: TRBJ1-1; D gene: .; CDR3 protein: CASSFGQENTEAFF; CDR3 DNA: TGCGCCAGCAGCTTTGGGCAAGAGAACACTGAAGCTTTCTTT
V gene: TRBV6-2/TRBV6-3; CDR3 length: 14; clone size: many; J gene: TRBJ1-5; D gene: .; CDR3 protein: CASSYSRHDQPQHF; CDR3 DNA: TGTGCCAGCAGTTACTCCCGGCATGATCAGCCCCAGCATTTT
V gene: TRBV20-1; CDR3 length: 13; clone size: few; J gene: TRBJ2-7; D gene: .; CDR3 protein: CSARSRGEYEQYF; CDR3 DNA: TGCAGTGCTAGGAGCAGGGGAGAATACGAGCAGTACTTC
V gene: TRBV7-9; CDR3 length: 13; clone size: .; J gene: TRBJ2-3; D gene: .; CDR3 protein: CASSPLSVDTQYF; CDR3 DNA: TGTGCCAGCAGCCCCCTTTCCGTTGATACGCAGTATTTT
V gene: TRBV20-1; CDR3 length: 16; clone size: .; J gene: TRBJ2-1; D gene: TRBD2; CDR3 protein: CSAREESLADNNEQFF; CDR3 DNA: TGCAGTGCTAGAGAGGAGTCACTAGCGGACAACAATGAGCAGTTCTTC
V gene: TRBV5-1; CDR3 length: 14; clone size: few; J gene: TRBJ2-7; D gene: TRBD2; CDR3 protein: CASSPLASSYEQYF; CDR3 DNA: TGCGCCAGCTCACCACTAGCGAGCTCCTACGAGCAGTACTTC
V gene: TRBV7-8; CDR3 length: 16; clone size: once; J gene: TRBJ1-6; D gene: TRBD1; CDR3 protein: CASSLIQGDINSPLHF; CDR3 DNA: TGTGCCAGCAGCTTAATACAGGGGGACATAAATTCACCCCTCCACTTT
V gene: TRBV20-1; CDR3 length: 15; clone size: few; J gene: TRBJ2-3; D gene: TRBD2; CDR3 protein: CSARRLAEVADTQYF; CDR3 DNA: TGCAGTGCTAGAAGACTAGCGGAAGTTGCAGATACGCAGTATTTT
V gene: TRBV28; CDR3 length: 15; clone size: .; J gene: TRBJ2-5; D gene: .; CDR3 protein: CASSFGGASQETQYF; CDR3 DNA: TGTGCCAGCAGTTTCGGGGGTGCCTCCCAAGAGACCCAGTACTTC
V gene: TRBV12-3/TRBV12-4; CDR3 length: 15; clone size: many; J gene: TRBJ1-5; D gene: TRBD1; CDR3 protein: CASSFFNRGDQPQHF; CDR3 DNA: TGTGCCAGCAGTTTTTTTAACAGGGGAGATCAGCCCCAGCATTTT
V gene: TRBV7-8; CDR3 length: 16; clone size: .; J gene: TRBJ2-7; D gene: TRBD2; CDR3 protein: CASSWKRSSGSYEQYF; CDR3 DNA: TGTGCCAGCAGCTGGAAGCGATCTAGCGGTTCCTACGAGCAGTACTTC
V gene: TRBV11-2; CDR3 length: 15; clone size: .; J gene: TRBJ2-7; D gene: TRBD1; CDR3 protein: CASSPWTGISYEQYF; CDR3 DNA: TGTGCCAGCAGCCCCTGGACAGGGATCTCCTACGAGCAGTACTTC
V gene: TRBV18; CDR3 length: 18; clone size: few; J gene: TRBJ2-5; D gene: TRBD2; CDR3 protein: CASSLLAGGHSRQETQYF; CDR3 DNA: TGTGCCAGCTCACTGCTCGCGGGGGGCCACAGCCGGCAAGAGACCCAGTACTTC
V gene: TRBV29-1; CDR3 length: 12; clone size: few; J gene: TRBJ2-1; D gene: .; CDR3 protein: CSVVPRYNEQFF; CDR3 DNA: TGCAGCGTTGTGCCCAGGTACAATGAGCAGTTCTTC
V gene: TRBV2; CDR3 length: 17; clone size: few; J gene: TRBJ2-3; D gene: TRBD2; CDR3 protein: CASKTRTSGGITDTQYF; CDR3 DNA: TGTGCCAGCAAAACAAGGACTAGCGGGGGCATCACAGATACGCAGTATTTT
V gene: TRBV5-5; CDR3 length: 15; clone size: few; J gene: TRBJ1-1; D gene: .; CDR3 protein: CASSLVQGFGTEAFF; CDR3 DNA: TGTGCCAGCAGCTTGGTGCAGGGCTTTGGCACTGAAGCTTTCTTT
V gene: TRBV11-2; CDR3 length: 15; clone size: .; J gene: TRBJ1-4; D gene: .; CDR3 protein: CASSRTMAVGEKLFF; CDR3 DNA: TGTGCCAGCAGCCGTACAATGGCCGTGGGTGAAAAACTGTTTTTT
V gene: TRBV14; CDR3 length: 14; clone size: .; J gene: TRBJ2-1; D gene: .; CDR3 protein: CASSQMGLYNEQFF; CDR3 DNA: TGTGCCAGCAGCCAAATGGGGCTCTACAATGAGCAGTTCTTC
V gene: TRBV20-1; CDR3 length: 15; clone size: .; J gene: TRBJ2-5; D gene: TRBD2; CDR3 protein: CSARLPGLAMGSQYF; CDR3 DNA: TGCAGTGCTCGTTTACCGGGACTAGCGATGGGGTCCCAGTACTTC
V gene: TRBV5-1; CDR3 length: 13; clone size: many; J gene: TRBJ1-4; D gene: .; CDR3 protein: CASSLEGDEKLFF; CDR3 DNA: TGCGCCAGCAGCCTGGAAGGTGATGAAAAACTGTTTTTT
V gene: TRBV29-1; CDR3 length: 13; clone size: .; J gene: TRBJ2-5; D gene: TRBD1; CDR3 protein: CSVAGTGMETQYF; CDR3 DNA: TGCAGCGTTGCCGGGACAGGCATGGAGACCCAGTACTTC
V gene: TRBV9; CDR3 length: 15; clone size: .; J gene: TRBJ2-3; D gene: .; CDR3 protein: CASSDQGRSTDTQYF; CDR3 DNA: TGTGCCAGCAGCGATCAGGGGCGAAGCACAGATACGCAGTATTTT
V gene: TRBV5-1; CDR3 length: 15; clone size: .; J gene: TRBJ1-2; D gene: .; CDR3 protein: CASSLGSREGYGYTF; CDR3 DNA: TGCGCCAGCAGCTTGGGGAGCAGGGAAGGCTATGGCTACACCTTC
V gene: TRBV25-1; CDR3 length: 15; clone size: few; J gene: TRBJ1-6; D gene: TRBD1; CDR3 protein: CASSEFSGGNSPLHF; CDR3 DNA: TGTGCCAGCAGTGAATTCTCAGGGGGCAATTCACCCCTCCACTTT
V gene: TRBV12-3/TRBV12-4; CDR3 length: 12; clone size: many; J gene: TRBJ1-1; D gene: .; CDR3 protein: CASRRMNTEAFF; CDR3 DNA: TGTGCCAGCAGGCGCATGAACACTGAAGCTTTCTTT
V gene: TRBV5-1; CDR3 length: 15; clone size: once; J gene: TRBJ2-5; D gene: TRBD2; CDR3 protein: CASSPRGAGEETQYF; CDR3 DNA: TGCGCCAGCAGCCCTAGGGGAGCGGGGGAAGAGACCCAGTACTTC
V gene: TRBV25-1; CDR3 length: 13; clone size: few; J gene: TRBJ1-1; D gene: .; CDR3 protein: CASRWAVNTEAFF; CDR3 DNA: TGTGCCAGCAGATGGGCCGTGAACACTGAAGCTTTCTTT
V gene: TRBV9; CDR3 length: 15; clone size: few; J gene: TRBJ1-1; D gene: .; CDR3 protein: CASSDPPGGTTEAFF; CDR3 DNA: TGTGCCAGCAGCGACCCCCCGGGAGGGACCACTGAAGCTTTCTTT
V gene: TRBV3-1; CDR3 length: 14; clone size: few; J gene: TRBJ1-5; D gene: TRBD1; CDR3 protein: CASSPVTGDQPQHF; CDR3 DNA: TGTGCCAGCAGCCCGGTTACAGGGGACCAGCCCCAGCATTTT
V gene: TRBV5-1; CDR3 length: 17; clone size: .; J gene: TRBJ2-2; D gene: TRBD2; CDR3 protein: CASRLGLAGLRPGELFF; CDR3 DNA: TGCGCCAGCAGGCTGGGACTAGCGGGGCTCAGGCCCGGGGAGCTGTTTTTT
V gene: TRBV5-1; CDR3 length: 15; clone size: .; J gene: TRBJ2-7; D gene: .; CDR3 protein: CASGLGTNELYEQYF; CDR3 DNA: TGCGCCAGCGGCCTCGGGACAAATGAACTCTACGAGCAGTACTTC
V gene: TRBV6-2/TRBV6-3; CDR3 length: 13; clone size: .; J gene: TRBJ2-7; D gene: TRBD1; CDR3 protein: CASSGQVDYEQYF; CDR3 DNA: TGTGCCAGCAGCGGACAGGTCGATTACGAGCAGTACTTC
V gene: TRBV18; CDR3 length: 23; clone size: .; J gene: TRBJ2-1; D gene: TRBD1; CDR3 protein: CASSPPIWTGGLDWWDSVYEQFF; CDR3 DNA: TGTGCCAGCTCACCACCGATATGGACAGGGGGGCTTGACTGGTGGGATTCGGTCTATGAGCAGTTCTTC
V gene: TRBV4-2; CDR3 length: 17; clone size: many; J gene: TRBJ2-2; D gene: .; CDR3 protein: CASSQDMWAVQAGELFF; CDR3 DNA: TGTGCCAGCAGCCAAGATATGTGGGCCGTTCAGGCCGGGGAGCTGTTTTTT
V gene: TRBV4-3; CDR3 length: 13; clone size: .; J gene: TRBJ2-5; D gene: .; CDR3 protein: CASSQGFQETQYF; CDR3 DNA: TGCGCCAGCAGCCAGGGGTTCCAAGAGACCCAGTACTTC
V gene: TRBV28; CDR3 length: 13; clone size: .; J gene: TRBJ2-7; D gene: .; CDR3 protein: CASSSYRVDEQYF; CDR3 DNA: TGTGCCAGCAGTTCCTACAGGGTCGACGAGCAGTACTTC
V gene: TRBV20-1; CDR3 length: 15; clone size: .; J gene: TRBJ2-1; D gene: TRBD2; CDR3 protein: CSARVWTSGYNEQFF; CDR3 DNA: TGCAGTGCTAGAGTCTGGACTAGCGGCTACAATGAGCAGTTCTTC
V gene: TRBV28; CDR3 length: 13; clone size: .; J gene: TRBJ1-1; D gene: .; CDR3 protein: CASSLWTTSEAFF; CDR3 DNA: TGTGCCAGCAGTTTATGGACGACATCTGAAGCTTTCTTT
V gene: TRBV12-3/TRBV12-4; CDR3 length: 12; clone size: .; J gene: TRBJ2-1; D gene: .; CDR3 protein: CASSLVQPVQFF; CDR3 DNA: TGTGCCAGCAGTTTAGTACAGCCCGTACAGTTCTTC